The next 23 T cell receptor beta chains were all read from a single sample in a study of blood T cell repertoires in COVID-19. TCRdb's table, derived via immunoSEQ multiplex PCR, lists solely in-frame clones and lacks some. The table includes over 120,000 clones, over 60% detected once. Sequenced sample: peripheral blood. Receptors originate from a woman aged 45-65 years with active or convalescent COVID-19.

The chain couples TRBV5-1 to TRBJ2-1, with D possibly being TRBD2 (5 bases). This CDR3 is 15 amino acids long. V was shortened by 1 base and J by 6 bases, with 14 bases between the two germline ends. From germline, CDR1 is SGHRS and CDR2 YFSETQ. The CDR3 nucleotides read TGCGCCAGCAGCTTGAGGAGGAACCTACTCAATGAGCAGTTCTTC. Encoded protein: CASSLRRNLLNEQFF.

This clone has just a few counts. This chain uses TRBV5-1 with TRBJ2-3, with 10 nucleotides matching TRBD2. J gave up 1 base and V 0 bases, and 11 bases lay outside the gene matches. The CDR3 has 19 residues. CDR1 is SGHRS, CDR2 YFSETQ, per germline. CDR3 nucleotide sequence: TGCGCCAGCAGCTTGGACCTATCGGACCTAGCGGGGGGCACAGATACGCAGTATTTT. Amino acid sequence: CASSLDLSDLAGGTDTQYF.

The gene calls are TRBV4-3 and TRBJ1-2, with 7 bases aligning to TRBD1. Germline values: CDR1 LGHNA, CDR2 YSLEER. J was trimmed by 4 bases and V by 1 base; bases with no gene match: 9. There are 16 residues in the CDR3. The DNA of the CDR3 is TGCGCCAGCAGCCAAGGATTAGCCGGGACAGTCTATGGCTACACCTTC. Residues: CASSQGLAGTVYGYTF.

The chain carries TRBV9 and TRBJ1-1; 8 nucleotides agree with TRBD1. Germline V gene sequence: CDR1 SGDLS, CDR2 YYNGEE. The V segment lost 5 bases and the J segment 1 base; nucleotides outside the gene matches: 4. The CDR3 is 14 residues long. The CDR3 sequence is CASSFGTGNTEAFF. CDR3 DNA sequence: TGTGCCAGCAGTTTCGGGACAGGGAACACTGAAGCTTTCTTT.

CDR3 amino acids: CASSFRRGNTGELFF. The CDR3 DNA sequence: TGTGCCAGCAGCTTTCGACGGGGGAACACCGGGGAGCTGTTTTTT. This chain joins TRBV7-2 and TRBJ2-2, with D tentatively TRBD2 (5 bases). V was pared by 3 bases and J by 1 base, with 9 bases between. The CDR3 is made up of 15 amino acids. CDR1 is SGHTA and CDR2 is FQGNSA in the germline V gene.

This clone was counted a few times. The genes are TRBV19 and TRBJ1-2, with no clear D. There are 16 residues in the CDR3. Germline V CDR1 and CDR2: LNHDA, SQIVND (reference sequence). V gave up 8 bases and J gave up 4 bases, with 23 bases separating them. This CDR3 reads CASFSFSPGIAYGYTF. The CDR3 DNA reads TGTGCCAGTTTTTCTTTTTCGCCGGGGATCGCCTATGGCTACACCTTC. The entire variable domain, with the rest obtained from reference TRBV19 and TRBJ1-2, is as follows: DGGITQSPKYLFRKEGQNVTLSCEQNLNHDAMYWYRQDPGQGLRLIYYSQIVNDFQKGDIAEGYSVSREKKESFPLTVTSAQKNPTAFYLCASFSFSPGIAYGYTFGSGTRLTVV.

The V call is TRBV30, the J call TRBJ1-5, with D tentatively TRBD1 (6 bases). V shed 2 bases and J shed 5 bases, with 10 bases lying between them. The CDR3 is made up of 13 amino acids. Germline V CDR1 and CDR2: GTSNPN, SVGIG (reference sequence). CDR3 region: CAWSSNRDQPQHF. CDR3 bases: TGTGCCTGGAGTTCTAACAGGGATCAGCCCCAGCATTTT.

V and J are TRBV6-5 and TRBJ1-4, with TRBD1 matching 8 bases. In germline, CDR1 is MNHEY, CDR2 SVGAGI. Trimming at V came to 5 bases and at J to 8 bases, leaving 7 bases not matched to a gene. This CDR3 is 14 amino acids long. This CDR3 is CASSPTGDVEKLFF. For the CDR3, the DNA is TGTGCCAGCAGTCCGACAGGGGACGTGGAAAAACTGTTTTTT.

This sequence joins TRBV6-6 and TRBJ1-2, with D unresolved. Germline assignment: CDR1 MNHNY and CDR2 SVGAGI (reference sequence). The length of the CDR3 is 15 residues. V lost 0 bases, J lost 2 bases, and 10 bases lay in between. CDR3 protein: CASSYSGGPNYGYTF. Written as DNA, the CDR3 is TGTGCCAGCAGTTACTCGGGCGGGCCGAACTATGGCTACACCTTC.

This clone has a handful of counts. The V gene is TRBV12-2, the J gene TRBJ2-1; the listed D gene, TRBD2, was not tested against the DNA. TRBV12-2 is a pseudogene segment. The length of the CDR3 is 12 residues. The CDR3 protein is CAIAGAPHEQFF. The CDR3 bases are TGTGCAATAGCGGGGGCCCCTCATGAGCAGTTCTTC.

This clone came up a few times. CDR3 residues: CASSFGQASSGNTIYF. The CDR3 DNA reads as TGTGCCAGCAGCTTCGGACAGGCCTCCTCTGGAAACACCATATATTTT. This chain connects TRBV7-2 to TRBJ1-3, with 7 positions matching TRBD1. The length of the CDR3 is 16 residues. Per the germline V gene, CDR1 is SGHTA and CDR2 is FQGNSA. Trimming cost V 3 bases and J 0 bases; bases outside gene matches: 5.

The chain combines TRBV30 with TRBJ1-5; no clear D gene. The germline V gene encodes CDR1 GTSNPN and CDR2 SVGIG (reference sequence). This CDR3 is built from 13 residues. The V end lost 1 base, the J end lost 4 bases, and 8 bases lay between the germline ends. The CDR3 is CAWSGARNQPQHF. The CDR3 DNA sequence: TGTGCCTGGAGTGGAGCGAGGAATCAGCCCCAGCATTTT.

This sequence joins TRBV19 and TRBJ2-7, with 7 positions matching TRBD1. V gave up 5 bases and J gave up 3 bases; unmatched junction bases: 4. The CDR3 sequence is 13 residues long. Germline loops: CDR1 LNHDA, CDR2 SQIVND (reference sequence). CDR3 sequence (DNA): TGTGCCAGTAGTGACAGGGTTTACTACGAGCAGTACTTC. This sequence encodes CASSDRVYYEQYF. The full variable domain, in which reference TRBV19 and TRBJ2-7 provide the parts outside the CDR3, is DGGITQSPKYLFRKEGQNVTLSCEQNLNHDAMYWYRQDPGQGLRLIYYSQIVNDFQKGDIAEGYSVSREKKESFPLTVTSAQKNPTAFYLCASSDRVYYEQYFGPGTRLTVT.

This chain uses TRBV7-8 with TRBJ2-5, with 10 bases identical to TRBD1. J was trimmed by 1 base and V by 5 bases; bases with no gene match: 1. Per the germline V gene, CDR1 is SGHVS and CDR2 is FQNEAQ. The CDR3 runs 14 residues. The CDR3 DNA is TGTGCCAGCAGCCGGGACAGGGGCCAAGAGACCCAGTACTTC. Translating gives CASSRDRGQETQYF.

CDR3 bases: TGTGCCAGCCAGATAGCCGCCGGGTCCTACGAGCAGTACTTC. It codes for CASQIAAGSYEQYF. The chain links TRBV6-5 to TRBJ2-7; no clear D. CDR1 is MNHEY and CDR2 is SVGAGI in the germline V gene. The CDR3 is made up of 14 amino acids. V shed 8 bases and J shed 1 base, with 15 bases lying between them.

The chain joins TRBV19 to TRBJ1-6, with D unresolved. This CDR3 spans 15 amino acids. Trimming cost V 7 bases and J 6 bases, with 16 bases left between them. The germline CDR1 and CDR2 sequences are LNHDA and SQIVND (reference sequence). The CDR3 loop is CASTLGWEGNSPLHF. The CDR3, as DNA: TGTGCCAGTACCCTAGGCTGGGAGGGTAATTCACCCCTCCACTTT.

This sequence joins TRBV5-4 and TRBJ2-1; 10 bases match TRBD2. The V segment lost 4 bases and the J segment 9 bases; nucleotides outside the gene matches: 13. The CDR3 totals 16 residues. Germline values: CDR1 SGHNT, CDR2 YYREEE (reference sequence). The CDR3 here is CASSTGSGGAIGEQFF. The CDR3 DNA follows: TGTGCCAGCAGCACTGGGAGCGGGGGGGCGATTGGTGAGCAGTTCTTC. Looking up the rest from reference TRBV5-4 and TRBJ2-1 gives the full variable domain: ETGVTQSPTHLIKTRGQQVTLRCSSQSGHNTVSWYQQALGQGPQFIFQYYREEENGRGNFPPRFSGLQFPNYSSELNVNALELDDSALYLCASSTGSGGAIGEQFFGPGTRLTVL.

The chain couples TRBV3-1 (or the pseudogene TRBV3-2) to TRBJ2-3; D is unresolved. The CDR3 loop spans 14 amino acids. Trimming removed 2 bases from V and 3 bases from J, with 9 bases in between. Germline V gene lookup returns CDR1 LGHDT and CDR2 YNNKEL (reference sequence). CDR3 sequence reads: CASSQSHGTDTQYF. The CDR3 nucleotides are TGTGCCAGCAGCCAATCGCACGGGACAGATACGCAGTATTTT.

This chain links TRBV5-1 with TRBJ1-2; 10 bases line up with TRBD1. The germline V gene encodes CDR1 SGHRS and CDR2 YFSETQ. With 0 bases clipped from V and 4 bases from J, the junction kept 3 bases outside the gene matches. This CDR3 region has 15 residues. The CDR3 DNA reads as TGCGCCAGCAGCTTGGCGGGACAGGGGAGCTATGGCTACACCTTC. Translation gives CASSLAGQGSYGYTF.

This clone has only a few counts. The chain employs TRBV4-3 and TRBJ1-3, with unresolved D. CDR3 length equals 15 residues. The ends were cut back, 5 bases at V and 2 bases at J, with 13 bases in the middle. Looked up from germline, CDR1 is LGHNA and CDR2 is YSLEER. Here the CDR3 reads CASSSGESPGNTIYF. Here the CDR3 DNA reads TGCGCCAGCAGCAGTGGGGAGTCGCCTGGAAACACCATATATTTT.

The chain is built from TRBV6-5 and TRBJ2-1; D is undetermined. V lost 6 bases, J lost 5 bases, and 11 bases lay in between. CDR3 length: 13 amino acids. CDR1 is MNHEY and CDR2 is SVGAGI in the germline V gene. Written as DNA, the CDR3 is TGTGCCAGCAGCGACGACACCGACAATGAGCAGTTCTTC. Its translation is CASSDDTDNEQFF.

This chain connects TRBV18 to TRBJ1-2; 10 positions agree with TRBD1. The CDR3 has 14 amino acids. CDR1 is KGHSH and CDR2 is LQKENI in the germline V gene. V was clipped by 3 bases and J by 6 bases; unmatched bases: 4. CDR3 DNA: TGTGCCAGCTCACCCGGACAGGGGGGGAATGGCTACACCTTC. Translating it yields CASSPGQGGNGYTF.

This clone showed up just once. The chain couples TRBV19 to TRBJ2-3; TRBD2 matches at 7 bases. Germline loops: CDR1 LNHDA, CDR2 SQIVND (reference sequence). This CDR3 is built from 16 residues. J was trimmed by 8 bases and V by 6 bases; bases with no gene match: 17. Here the CDR3 DNA reads TGTGCCAGTAGCCCCTCGTTCCGGGGAGGGAGGGTTACGCAGTATTTT. Its translation is CASSPSFRGGRVTQYF. Full variable domain (rest looked up from reference TRBV19 and TRBJ2-3): DGGITQSPKYLFRKEGQNVTLSCEQNLNHDAMYWYRQDPGQGLRLIYYSQIVNDFQKGDIAEGYSVSREKKESFPLTVTSAQKNPTAFYLCASSPSFRGGRVTQYFGPGTRLTVL.